This T cell receptor beta chain derives from a study of human versus mouse CDR3 diversity and MHC coevolution. The repertoire was sequenced with immunoSEQ multiplex PCR; TCRdb's copy has only in-frame clones and lacks some. The sample has fewer than 80,000 clones, about nine tenths seen once. The sequence came from a person aged 30 to 70 in good health. The sequenced material came from naive CD4+ T cells from blood. This sample's subset: CD45RO-negative CD62L-positive naive CD4 T cells.

The CDR3 spells CASRKTDPQFF. The CDR3 DNA sequence: TGTGCCAGCAGGAAGACTGACCCTCAGTTCTTC. The chain employs TRBV2 and TRBJ2-1; D is unresolved. The germline CDR1 and CDR2 sequences are SNHLY and FYNNEI. The CDR3 consists of 11 residues. V gave up 6 bases and J gave up 13 bases, with 13 bases separating them. Drawing the rest from reference TRBV2 and TRBJ2-1, the complete variable domain is EPEVTQTPSHQVTQMGQEVILRCVPISNHLYFYWYRQILGQKVEFLVSFYNNEISEKSEIFDDQFSVERPDGSNFTLKIRSTKLEDSAMYFCASRKTDPQFFGPGTRLTVL.